Following are 31 T cell receptor beta chains from one sample sequenced in a study of post-analysis software for immune sequencing data. The TCR beta cDNA libraries contained unique molecular identifiers. Via MiXCR, TCRdb re-called the PCR reads, giving one row per CDR3 protein. The sample gives hundreds of thousands of distinct CDR3 sequences, roughly 45% of which show up once; around 10% is in the top ten. These receptors lack a known antigen. Study results and caveats: About 5 TRBV segments were significantly more frequent in patients than in controls. TRBV5-6, TRBV5-1 and TRBV20-1 were among these segments.

Sequenced sample: blood. These receptors came from a girl aged 5-17 years with multiple sclerosis.

This rearrangement joins TRBV12-3 or TRBV12-4 to TRBJ1-2; TRBD1 matches at 9 bases. The trim removed 6 bases at V and 2 bases at J, leaving 16 bases unmatched. The CDR3 loop spans 18 amino acids. The CDR3 nucleotides are TGTGCCAGCAGGACGGCCGGGACAGGGATGGTAAAGAACTATGGCTACACCTTC. This gives the protein CASRTAGTGMVKNYGYTF.

This chain uses TRBV29-1 with TRBJ1-1; possibly TRBD1 for D (5 bases). The CDR3 is 10 residues long. V was pared by 7 bases and J by 8 bases, with 11 bases between. Germline CDR1 reads SQVTM; CDR2 reads ANQGSEA. The CDR3 nucleotides are TGCAGCGGCTACAAGGGGGAAGCTTTCTTT. It encodes CSGYKGEAFF.

V usage is TRBV20-1 and J usage is TRBJ2-3; D not certain. CDR1 and CDR2 from the germline V gene are DFQATT and SNEGSKA (reference sequence). The length of the CDR3 is 10 residues. Trimming took 5 bases from V and 6 from J, leaving 6 bases between them. The CDR3 region is CSAGSDTQYF. The CDR3 bases are TGCAGTGCTGGTAGTGATACGCAGTATTTT.

This clonotype was seen ten or more times. The CDR3 sequence: CASSPGQGDGYTF. The DNA of the CDR3 is TGTGCCAGCAGCCCCGGACAGGGAGATGGCTACACCTTC. The rearrangement links TRBV7-3 to TRBJ1-2; 8 nucleotides align to TRBD1. The CDR3 totals 13 residues. The J segment lost 6 bases and the V segment lost 5 bases, leaving 5 bases of the junction unmatched. Germline V gene lookup returns CDR1 SGHTA and CDR2 FQGTGA.

CDR3 loop: CSVMGPRYEQYF. In DNA form, the CDR3 reads TGCAGCGTGATGGGACCGAGGTACGAGCAGTACTTC. The chain joins TRBV29-1 to TRBJ2-7; D possibly uses TRBD1 or TRBD2 (5 bases each). The germline V and J ends were trimmed by 6 bases and 4 bases, with 13 bases remaining between them. Germline V gives CDR1 SQVTM, CDR2 ANQGSEA. This CDR3 region has 12 residues.

This clonotype occurred a few times. V gene TRBV11-2 combines with J gene TRBJ1-4; tentative D call: TRBD1 (6 bases). CDR1 and CDR2 (germline): SGHAT, FQNNGV. The CDR3 is made up of 15 amino acids. Trimming cost V 5 bases and J 2 bases, with 12 bases left between them. The CDR3 DNA sequence: TGTGCCAGCAGCCCAGACAGGCCCACTAATGAAAAACTGTTTTTT. Amino acids: CASSPDRPTNEKLFF.

This CDR3 is CASSQSTVQETQYF. The CDR3 DNA reads as TGTGCCAGCAGCCAATCCACAGTCCAAGAGACCCAGTACTTC. V gene TRBV16 combines with J gene TRBJ2-5, with D hard to call. Trimming took 0 bases from V and 1 from J, leaving 6 bases between them. This CDR3 is built from 14 residues. Germline CDR1 is KGHSY and CDR2 is FQNENV. Looking up the rest from reference TRBV16 and TRBJ2-5 gives the full variable domain: GEEVAQTPKHLVRGEGQKAKLYCAPIKGHSYVFWYQQVLKNEFKFLISFQNENVFDETGMPKERFSAKCLPNSPCSLEIQATKLEDSAVYFCASSQSTVQETQYFGPGTRLLVL.

The V and J genes are TRBV20-1 and TRBJ2-1; D possibly corresponds to TRBD1 (5 bases). The length of the CDR3 is 15 residues. V lost 2 bases, J lost 6 bases, and 17 bases lay in between. Germline CDR1 DFQATT, CDR2 SNEGSKA (reference sequence). CDR3 loop: CSARPLGQRINEQFF. CDR3 coding DNA: TGCAGTGCTAGACCCTTGGGGCAGAGAATCAATGAGCAGTTCTTC.

The V and J genes are TRBV7-8 and TRBJ2-7; 8 bases match TRBD1. The CDR3 contains 14 residues. The germline V gene has CDR1 SGHVS and CDR2 FQNEAQ. The V and J ends lost 3 bases and 2 bases, in that order; junction bases with no gene match: 3. The CDR3 sequence is CASSFPTGAYEQYF. The CDR3 DNA follows: TGTGCCAGCAGCTTCCCGACAGGGGCCTACGAGCAGTACTTC.

The chain employs TRBV15 and TRBJ2-1, with a tentative D call TRBD2 (6 bases). Germline V gene data show CDR1 as LNHNV and CDR2 as YYDKDF (reference sequence). Trimming cost V 0 bases and J 9 bases, with 15 bases left between them. The CDR3 contains 15 residues. CDR3 DNA: TGTGCCACCAGCAGAGAACGGTGGGGGGAAGGTGAGCAGTTCTTC. Its protein product is CATSRERWGEGEQFF. Together with reference TRBV15 and TRBJ2-1, the CDR3 gives the full variable domain: DAMVIQNPRYQVTQFGKPVTLSCSQTLNHNVMYWYQQKSSQAPKLLFHYYDKDFNNEADTPDNFQSRRPNTSFCFLDIRSPGLGDTAMYLCATSRERWGEGEQFFGPGTRLTVL.

In this sample, this clonotype turned up a few times. The chain carries TRBV12-3 or TRBV12-4 and TRBJ2-3; D gene unclear. V was cut by 5 bases and J by 4 bases, with 13 bases left in between. The CDR3 sequence is 14 residues long. DNA of the CDR3: TGTGCCAGCAGTCCGCAGACTCGGGCAGATACGCAGTATTTT. This encodes CASSPQTRADTQYF.

The V call is TRBV12-3 or TRBV12-4, the J call TRBJ2-7; 11 nucleotides line up with TRBD2. This CDR3 spans 16 amino acids. V shed 3 bases and J 0 bases; nucleotides not matched to a gene: 4. In DNA form, the CDR3 reads TGTGCCAGCAGTTTGAGACTAGCGGGGACCTCCTACGAGCAGTACTTC. It codes for CASSLRLAGTSYEQYF.

The V and J genes are TRBV29-1 and TRBJ2-7; 8 nucleotides align to TRBD1. V shed 5 bases and J 5 bases; nucleotides not matched to a gene: 14. The length of the CDR3 is 15 residues. The germline V gene has CDR1 SQVTM and CDR2 ANQGSEA. CDR3 in amino acids: CSVKRLGQGSHEQYF. The CDR3 bases are TGCAGCGTTAAGAGGCTAGGACAGGGAAGCCACGAGCAGTACTTC.

This clonotype was seen a few times. This chain uses TRBV7-2 with TRBJ2-7; 10 nucleotides match TRBD2. Germline trimming cut 5 bases from V and 0 bases from J; bases unmatched to any gene: 7. CDR1 and CDR2 from the germline V gene are SGHTA and FQGNSA. The CDR3 extends over 16 amino acids. CDR3 DNA: TGTGCCAGCAGCCCTCGGACTAGCGGCCTCTCCTACGAGCAGTACTTC. It encodes CASSPRTSGLSYEQYF. The full variable domain, in which reference TRBV7-2 and TRBJ2-7 provide the parts outside the CDR3, is GAGVSQSPSNKVTEKGKDVELRCDPISGHTALYWYRQSLGQGLEFLIYFQGNSAPDKSGLPSDRFSAERTGGSVSTLTIQRTQQEDSAVYLCASSPRTSGLSYEQYFGPGTRLTVT.

In its sample, this clonotype was seen a few times. The V gene is TRBV29-1, the J gene TRBJ2-6, with D perhaps being TRBD1 or TRBD2 (5 bases each). Germline assignment: CDR1 SQVTM and CDR2 ANQGSEA. Trimming cost V 0 bases and J 1 base, with 13 bases left between them. The CDR3 is made up of 17 amino acids. The CDR3, as DNA: TGCAGCGTTGAAGATGAGGGACCCCTGTCTGGGGCCAACGTCCTGACTTTC. Amino acids: CSVEDEGPLSGANVLTF.

This clonotype was observed a single time. J is TRBJ1-1 and V is TRBV19; unclear D gene. This CDR3 has 13 residues. Looked up from germline, CDR1 is LNHDA and CDR2 is SQIVND (reference sequence). Trimming stripped 3 bases from V and 0 bases from J, with 5 bases between. Here the CDR3 DNA reads TGTGCCAGTAGTATCTCAGTGAACACTGAAGCTTTCTTT. This sequence encodes CASSISVNTEAFF.

This clonotype has a single count. The V gene is TRBV20-1, the J gene TRBJ2-5, with 8 nucleotides matching TRBD2. The DNA end is more similar to TRBJ2-7, so the J call may be wrong. Germline lookup yields CDR1 DFQATT and CDR2 SNEGSKA (reference sequence). The length of the CDR3 is 15 residues. This chain's CDR3 is CSAREGGGTRGEQYF. The DNA for the CDR3 is TGCAGTGCTAGAGAAGGCGGTGGGACTAGAGGCGAGCAGTACTTC.

The rearrangement uses TRBV28 and TRBJ2-3; TRBD2 is a possible D gene (5 bases). The germline V gene has CDR1 MDHEN and CDR2 SYDVKM. This CDR3 has 16 amino acids. V gave up 6 bases and J gave up 6 bases, with 22 bases separating them. The chain's CDR3 is CASSVVMGLGSDTQYF. The CDR3, as DNA: TGTGCCAGCAGCGTGGTGATGGGGTTGGGGAGCGATACGCAGTATTTT.

The chain joins TRBV28 to TRBJ1-2; D is ambiguous. The CDR3 has 15 residues. V lost 1 base to trimming and J lost 4 bases, with 13 bases between them. CDR1 is MDHEN and CDR2 is SYDVKM in the germline V gene. The CDR3 DNA follows: TGTGCCAGCAGTTTATCGTACAGTCCTAGCTATGGCTACACCTTC. Translating it yields CASSLSYSPSYGYTF.

The CDR3 sequence is CASSLTPGGTNTEAFF. The CDR3 region has the DNA TGTGCCAGCAGCCTGACCCCAGGGGGGACGAACACTGAAGCTTTCTTT. The V and J genes are TRBV7-2 and TRBJ1-1; 7 bases are a match to TRBD1. V gave up 5 bases and J gave up 1 base; unmatched junction bases: 10. The CDR3 contains 16 residues. CDR1 and CDR2 (germline): SGHTA, FQGNSA.

The V gene is TRBV4-1, the J gene TRBJ1-1, with unresolved D. Germline CDR1 is MGHRA and CDR2 is YSYEKL. V lost 3 bases to trimming and J lost 0 bases, with 8 bases between them. CDR3 length: 14 residues. CDR3 sequence: CASSQWTLNTEAFF. CDR3 nucleotide sequence: TGCGCCAGCAGCCAGTGGACGCTGAACACTGAAGCTTTCTTT.

The rearrangement uses TRBV7-9 and TRBJ1-6; tentative D call: TRBD1 (5 bases). The ends were cut back, 3 bases at V and 6 bases at J, with 12 bases in the middle. Germline V CDR1 and CDR2: SEHNR, FQNEAQ (reference sequence). CDR3 size: 15 residues. The CDR3 DNA is TGTGCCAGCAGCTTGAAGGGCGGGACTAATTCACCCCTCCACTTT. This sequence encodes CASSLKGGTNSPLHF. Combining the CDR3 with reference TRBV7-9 and TRBJ1-6 gives the whole variable domain DTGVSQNPRHKITKRGQNVTFRCDPISEHNRLYWYRQTLGQGPEFLTYFQNEAQLEKSRLLSDRFSAERPKGSFSTLEIQRTEQGDSAMYLCASSLKGGTNSPLHFGNGTRLTVT.

J is TRBJ1-5 and V is TRBV5-1; tentative D call: TRBD1 (6 bases). Germline V CDR1 and CDR2: SGHRS, YFSETQ. CDR3 length equals 14 residues. The germline V and J ends were trimmed by 0 bases and 6 bases, with 10 bases remaining between them. CDR3 in amino acids: CASSLDGGRQPQHF. CDR3 in DNA: TGCGCCAGCAGCTTGGACGGGGGCCGTCAGCCCCAGCATTTT. Looking up the rest from reference TRBV5-1 and TRBJ1-5 gives the full variable domain: KAGVTQTPRYLIKTRGQQVTLSCSPISGHRSVSWYQQTPGQGLQFLFEYFSETQRNKGNFPGRFSGRQFSNSRSEMNVSTLELGDSALYLCASSLDGGRQPQHFGDGTRLSIL.

This clonotype was seen more than once but under ten times. The junction differs from germline at one of its ends, possibly a read error. This chain connects TRBV28 to TRBJ2-1; TRBD1 matches 7 bases. The CDR3 sequence is 14 residues long. From germline, CDR1 is MDHEN and CDR2 SYDVKM. The CDR3 sequence is CASSFPGQYSEQFF. CDR3 sequence (DNA): TGTGCCAGCAGTTTCCCGGGACAGTACAGTGAGCAGTTCTTC.

CDR3 DNA sequence: TGTGCCAGCAGCTTTGGGGGAACCACCAGCTACGAGCAGTACTTC. It encodes CASSFGGTTSYEQYF. The V call is TRBV7-2, the J call TRBJ2-7; D may correspond to TRBD1 or TRBD2 (5 bases each). The CDR3 spans 15 residues. The V and J ends lost 3 bases and 3 bases respectively, with 15 bases between them. Germline V lookup: CDR1 SGHTA, CDR2 FQGNSA.

The chain links TRBV11-1 to TRBJ2-7; 9 nucleotides line up with TRBD2. V shed 2 bases and J 3 bases; nucleotides not matched to a gene: 11. From germline, CDR1 is SGHAT and CDR2 FQDESV (reference sequence). The CDR3 totals 17 residues. DNA for the CDR3: TGTGCCAGCAGCTTAAGCGGTCGTGTAGCGGGAGACTACGAGCAGTACTTC. Protein sequence: CASSLSGRVAGDYEQYF.

The rearrangement links TRBV27 to TRBJ1-1; 9 bases are shared with TRBD1. V trimming: 5 bases; J trimming: 2 bases; junction bases outside the gene matches: 9. CDR3 size: 16 residues. Germline V CDR1 and CDR2: MNHEY, SMNVEV (reference sequence). The CDR3 nucleotides are TGTGCCAGCAGTCCCTGGACAGGGGCCGAAAACACTGAAGCTTTCTTT. This encodes CASSPWTGAENTEAFF.

The J gene is TRBJ2-7, the V gene TRBV6-5; D possibly corresponds to TRBD2 (5 bases). Germline CDR1 is MNHEY and CDR2 is SVGAGI. CDR3 length equals 16 residues. The V end was cut by 4 bases, the J end by 2 bases, with 18 bases between. The CDR3, as DNA: TGTGCCAGCAGTTGGCCCGGATCAGAGGGAACCTACGAGCAGTACTTC. Amino acid sequence: CASSWPGSEGTYEQYF.

The chain recombines TRBV6-6 with TRBJ2-1, with TRBD2 identical over 12 bases. Germline V lookup: CDR1 MNHNY, CDR2 SVGAGI (reference sequence). With V trimmed by 2 bases and J by 4 bases, 3 bases remained unmatched. The CDR3 is made up of 16 amino acids. CDR3 amino acids: CASSYGGTSGYNEQFF. The CDR3 nucleotides read TGTGCCAGCAGTTACGGTGGGACTAGCGGGTACAATGAGCAGTTCTTC.

This clonotype turned up a few times. This chain connects TRBV15 to TRBJ2-5; D call uncertain. This CDR3 spans 13 amino acids. The V end lost 4 bases, the J end lost 13 bases, and 19 bases lay between the germline ends. Germline assignment: CDR1 LNHNV and CDR2 YYDKDF (reference sequence). The chain's CDR3 is CATSTATPGRMYF. Here the CDR3 DNA reads TGTGCCACCAGCACCGCCACCCCCGGGCGCATGTACTTC.

The rearrangement joins TRBV12-3 or TRBV12-4 to TRBJ1-1; no firm D call. Trimming removed 5 bases at V and 7 bases at J, with 8 bases between. The CDR3 contains 11 residues. The CDR3 loop is CASSRRLEAFF. CDR3 nucleotides: TGTGCCAGCAGTCGACGCCTTGAAGCTTTCTTT.